This entry lists 10 T cell receptor beta chains sequenced from one sample in a study of human T cells and chemical hapten exposure. Time point here: patch test 1, 2 weeks after DPC sensitization. Treatment noted: therapeutic diphenylcyclopropenone sensitization with weekly scalp DPC. Using its own MiXCR run on the RACE reads, TCRdb lists one record per CDR3 protein. The sample lists nearly 350,000 distinct CDR3 sequences, under 9% occurring once. The material sequenced was whole blood, taken in connection with sensitization to the hapten diphenylcyclopropenone (DPC). The source of these receptors is a woman aged 18-29 years with alopecia areata. Some clones in this sample may be carry-over from other donors' samples.

The chain employs TRBV5-1 and TRBJ2-2, with D perhaps assigned TRBD1 or TRBD2 (5 bases each). Trimming shortened V by 4 bases and J by 0 bases, and 16 bases separated the two germline ends. The CDR3 has 17 residues. The germline V gene encodes CDR1 SGHRS and CDR2 YFSETQ. CDR3 coding DNA: TGCGCCAGCAGCCCCGGGACGGAGCTCACGAACACCGGGGAGCTGTTTTTT. Encoded protein: CASSPGTELTNTGELFF.

This rearrangement joins TRBV19 to TRBJ2-5; a weak D match, TRBD2 (6 bases). Germline V gene sequence: CDR1 LNHDA, CDR2 SQIVND (reference sequence). The CDR3 is made up of 13 amino acids. The germline V and J ends were trimmed by 6 bases and 4 bases, with 12 bases remaining between them. CDR3 residues: CASSWTTRETQYF. The CDR3 DNA reads as TGTGCCAGTAGCTGGACTACCCGAGAGACCCAGTACTTC.

There are a few counts of this clonotype. This chain connects TRBV29-1 to TRBJ1-1; unclear D gene. Trimming left V 7 bases short and J 2 bases short, with 5 bases between. The CDR3 consists of 10 residues. CDR1 and CDR2 from the germline V gene are SQVTM and ANQGSEA. This chain's CDR3 is CSGANTEAFF. CDR3 nucleotides: TGCAGCGGGGCCAACACTGAAGCTTTCTTT.

The J gene is TRBJ1-4, the V gene TRBV5-5; D remains unclear. CDR3 length equals 16 residues. Germline V gene data show CDR1 as SGHKS and CDR2 as YYEKEE (reference sequence). V gave up 2 bases and J gave up 8 bases, with 19 bases separating them. The CDR3 protein is CASSLLGFTLGEKLFF. The CDR3 DNA reads TGTGCCAGCAGCTTATTAGGTTTCACCCTCGGGGAAAAACTGTTTTTT.

This chain uses TRBV15 with TRBJ2-1, with TRBD2 identical over 9 bases. CDR3 length: 16 residues. Germline lookup yields CDR1 LNHNV and CDR2 YYDKDF (reference sequence). Trimming took 0 bases from V and 4 from J; bases not matched to a gene: 4. In nucleotides, the CDR3 is TGTGCCACCAGCAGAGATGGCGGGGGGGCTTACAATGAGCAGTTCTTC. Protein: CATSRDGGGAYNEQFF.

V usage is TRBV4-2 and J usage is TRBJ2-6; D is unclear. CDR1 LGHNA and CDR2 YNFKEQ come from the germline V gene. With 0 bases removed from V and 0 bases from J, the gap between germline ends came to 12 bases. CDR3 size: 18 residues. The CDR3 nucleotides are TGTGCCAGCAGCCAAGACTATGGCGGTAGCTCTGGGGCCAACGTCCTGACTTTC. Translated: CASSQDYGGSSGANVLTF.

In this sample, this clonotype turned up many times. The gene calls are TRBV9 and TRBJ2-3, with TRBD1 as a possible D gene (6 bases). Germline V gene data show CDR1 as SGDLS and CDR2 as YYNGEE. This CDR3 has 14 residues. V lost 3 bases and J 4 bases, leaving 12 bases between the germline ends. The CDR3 is CASSGGQISDTQYF. The CDR3 DNA sequence: TGTGCCAGCAGCGGGGGGCAGATTTCAGATACGCAGTATTTT.

This clonotype was seen at least ten times. The chain joins TRBV29-1 to TRBJ2-2; D remains unclear. The V gene lost 6 bases and the J gene lost 0 bases, with 8 bases spanning the gap. The CDR3 contains 13 residues. The germline gives CDR1 SQVTM, CDR2 ANQGSEA. The chain's CDR3 is CSVPRTNTGELFF. CDR3 DNA: TGCAGCGTCCCCAGGACGAACACCGGGGAGCTGTTTTTT.

CDR3 loop: CASSFRGGWGTDTQYF. CDR3 nucleotides: TGTGCCAGCAGTTTCCGCGGGGGATGGGGCACAGATACGCAGTATTTT. This rearrangement joins TRBV2 to TRBJ2-3; TRBD2 aligns across 7 bases. Germline V lookup: CDR1 SNHLY, CDR2 FYNNEI. Trimming cost V 5 bases and J 1 base; bases outside gene matches: 9. CDR3 length equals 16 residues.

This clonotype has a handful of counts. The chain is built from TRBV11-2 and TRBJ2-4, with 7 bases matching TRBD2. The CDR3 is 16 amino acids. The ends lost 5 bases at V and 6 bases at J; junction bases unmatched: 13. Germline V gene sequence: CDR1 SGHAT, CDR2 FQNNGV. This CDR3 reads CASSANSGTNLNIQYF. CDR3 DNA: TGTGCCAGCAGCGCTAACTCCGGGACTAACCTAAACATTCAGTACTTC. The whole variable domain, filled in from reference TRBV11-2 and TRBJ2-4, reads EAGVAQSPRYKIIEKRQSVAFWCNPISGHATLYWYQQILGQGPKLLIQFQNNGVVDDSQLPKDRFSAERLKGVDSTLKIQPAKLEDSAVYLCASSANSGTNLNIQYFGAGTRLSVL.